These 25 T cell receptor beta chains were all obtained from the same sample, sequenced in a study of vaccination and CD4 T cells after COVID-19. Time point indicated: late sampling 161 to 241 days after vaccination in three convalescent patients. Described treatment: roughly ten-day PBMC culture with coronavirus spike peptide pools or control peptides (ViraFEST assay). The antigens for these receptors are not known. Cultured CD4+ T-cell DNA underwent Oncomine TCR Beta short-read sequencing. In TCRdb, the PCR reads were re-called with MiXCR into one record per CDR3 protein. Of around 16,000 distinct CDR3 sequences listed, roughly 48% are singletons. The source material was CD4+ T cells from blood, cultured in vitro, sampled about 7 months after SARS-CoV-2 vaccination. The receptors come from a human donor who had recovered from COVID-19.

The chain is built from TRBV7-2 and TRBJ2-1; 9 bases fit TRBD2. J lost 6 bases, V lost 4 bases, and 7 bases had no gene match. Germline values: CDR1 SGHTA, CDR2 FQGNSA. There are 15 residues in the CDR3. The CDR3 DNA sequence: TGTGCCAGCAGCTCTATTAGCGGGAGTGGCAATGAGCAGTTCTTC. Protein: CASSSISGSGNEQFF.

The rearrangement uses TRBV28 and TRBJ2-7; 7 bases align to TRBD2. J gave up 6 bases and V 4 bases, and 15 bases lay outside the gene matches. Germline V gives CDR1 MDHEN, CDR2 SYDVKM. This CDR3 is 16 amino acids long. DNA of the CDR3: TGTGCCAGCAGTTCCATATCGGGGCGGGGGACGGGCGAGCAGTACTTC. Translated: CASSSISGRGTGEQYF.

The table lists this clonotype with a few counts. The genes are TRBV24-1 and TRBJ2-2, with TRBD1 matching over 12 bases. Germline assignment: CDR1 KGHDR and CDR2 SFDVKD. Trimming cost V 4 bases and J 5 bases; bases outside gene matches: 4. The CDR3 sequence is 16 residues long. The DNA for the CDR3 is TGTGCCACCAGTGACCTGGGACAGGGGGCGACCGGGGAGCTGTTTTTT. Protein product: CATSDLGQGATGELFF.

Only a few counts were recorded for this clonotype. The CDR3 nucleotides read TGCAGTGCTAGAGAACCCCGAGGGGTATCCGCGGCCCAGTACTTC. Translation gives CSAREPRGVSAAQYF. This chain connects TRBV20-1 to TRBJ2-5, with D possibly being TRBD1 or TRBD2 (5 bases each). Germline CDR1 and CDR2: DFQATT and SNEGSKA (reference sequence). This CDR3 region has 15 residues. The V end lost 0 bases, the J end lost 9 bases, and 20 bases lay between the germline ends.

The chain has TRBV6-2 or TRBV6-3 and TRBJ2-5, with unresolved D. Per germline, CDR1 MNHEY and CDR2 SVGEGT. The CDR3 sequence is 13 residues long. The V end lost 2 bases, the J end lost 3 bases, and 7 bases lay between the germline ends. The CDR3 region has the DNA TGTGCCAGCAGTTACACTCTAAAAGAGACCCAGTACTTC. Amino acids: CASSYTLKETQYF.

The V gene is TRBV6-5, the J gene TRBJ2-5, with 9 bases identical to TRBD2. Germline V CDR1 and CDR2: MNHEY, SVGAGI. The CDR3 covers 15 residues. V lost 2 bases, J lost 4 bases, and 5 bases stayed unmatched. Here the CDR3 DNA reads TGTGCCAGCAGTTACAGGTTGCGGGAGGGAGAGACCCAGTACTTC. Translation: CASSYRLREGETQYF.

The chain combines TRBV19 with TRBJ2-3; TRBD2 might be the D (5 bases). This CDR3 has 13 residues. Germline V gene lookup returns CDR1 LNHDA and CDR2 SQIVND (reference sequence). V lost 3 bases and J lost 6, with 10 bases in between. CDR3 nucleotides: TGTGCCAGTAGTATTTGGACTGGGGATACGCAGTATTTT. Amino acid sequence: CASSIWTGDTQYF.

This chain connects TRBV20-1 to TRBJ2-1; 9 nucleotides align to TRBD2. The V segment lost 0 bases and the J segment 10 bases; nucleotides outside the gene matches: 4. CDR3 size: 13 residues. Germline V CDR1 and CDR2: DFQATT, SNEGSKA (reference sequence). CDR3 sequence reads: CSARDGLAGEQFF. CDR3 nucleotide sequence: TGCAGTGCTAGAGACGGCCTAGCGGGAGAGCAGTTCTTC.

The CDR3 reads CASSRDRVNNQPQHF. The CDR3 bases are TGTGCCAGCAGTAGGGACAGGGTGAACAATCAGCCCCAGCATTTT. The V call is TRBV6-1, the J call TRBJ1-5; TRBD1 matches at 9 bases. V lost 5 bases to trimming and J lost 3 bases; unmatched junction nucleotides: 5. Germline V CDR1 and CDR2: MNHNS, SASEGT. This CDR3 has 15 residues.

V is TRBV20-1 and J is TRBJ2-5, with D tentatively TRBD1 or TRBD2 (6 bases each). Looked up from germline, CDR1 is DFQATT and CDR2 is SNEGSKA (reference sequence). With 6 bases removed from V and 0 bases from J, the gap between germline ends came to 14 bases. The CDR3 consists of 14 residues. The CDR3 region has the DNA TGCAGTGCGTTTTCGGGGGCTAACCAAGAGACCCAGTACTTC. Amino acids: CSAFSGANQETQYF.

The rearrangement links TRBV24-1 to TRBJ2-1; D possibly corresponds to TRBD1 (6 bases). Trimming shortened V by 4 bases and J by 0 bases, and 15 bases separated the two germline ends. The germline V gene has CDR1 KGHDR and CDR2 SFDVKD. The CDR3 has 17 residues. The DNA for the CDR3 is TGTGCCACCAGTGAAGCCGAAGGGGGTAGCTCCTACAATGAGCAGTTCTTC. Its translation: CATSEAEGGSSYNEQFF.

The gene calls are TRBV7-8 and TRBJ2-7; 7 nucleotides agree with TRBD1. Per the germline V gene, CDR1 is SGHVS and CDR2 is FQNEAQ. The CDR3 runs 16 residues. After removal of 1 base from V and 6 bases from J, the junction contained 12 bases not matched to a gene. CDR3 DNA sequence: TGTGCCAGCAGCTTAGTTCCGAGACAGGGTGGAGCCGAGCAGTACTTC. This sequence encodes CASSLVPRQGGAEQYF. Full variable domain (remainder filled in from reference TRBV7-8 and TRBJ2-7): GAGVSQSPRYKVAKRGQDVALRCDPISGHVSLFWYQQALGQGPEFLTYFQNEAQLDKSGLPSDRFFAERPEGSVSTLKIQRTQQEDSAVYLCASSLVPRQGGAEQYFGPGTRLTVT.

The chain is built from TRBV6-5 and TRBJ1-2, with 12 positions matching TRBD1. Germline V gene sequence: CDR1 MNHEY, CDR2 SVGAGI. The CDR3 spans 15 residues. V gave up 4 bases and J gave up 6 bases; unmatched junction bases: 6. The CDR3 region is CASSWQGQGADGYTF. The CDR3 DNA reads TGTGCCAGCAGTTGGCAGGGACAGGGGGCGGATGGCTACACCTTC.

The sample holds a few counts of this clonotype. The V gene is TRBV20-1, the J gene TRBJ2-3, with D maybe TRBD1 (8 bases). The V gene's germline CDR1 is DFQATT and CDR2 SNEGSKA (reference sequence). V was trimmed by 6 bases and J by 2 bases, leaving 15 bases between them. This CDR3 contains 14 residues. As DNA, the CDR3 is TGCAGTGCCCACAGGGGGGGAAACACAGATACGCAGTATTTT. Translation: CSAHRGGNTDTQYF.

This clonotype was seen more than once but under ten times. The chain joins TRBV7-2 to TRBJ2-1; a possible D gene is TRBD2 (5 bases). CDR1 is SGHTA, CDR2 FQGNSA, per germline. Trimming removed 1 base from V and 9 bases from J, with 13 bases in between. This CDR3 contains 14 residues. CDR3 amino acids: CASSLDPSLVEQFF. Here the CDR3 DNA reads TGTGCCAGCAGCTTAGATCCTAGCTTGGTTGAGCAGTTCTTC.

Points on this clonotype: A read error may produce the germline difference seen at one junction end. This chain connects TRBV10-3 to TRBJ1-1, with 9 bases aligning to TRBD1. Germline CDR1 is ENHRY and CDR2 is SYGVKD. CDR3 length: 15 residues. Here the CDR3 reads CAISGSQGAEDGATF. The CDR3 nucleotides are TGTGCCATCAGTGGGTCACAGGGGGCGGAAGATGGGGCTACCTTT.

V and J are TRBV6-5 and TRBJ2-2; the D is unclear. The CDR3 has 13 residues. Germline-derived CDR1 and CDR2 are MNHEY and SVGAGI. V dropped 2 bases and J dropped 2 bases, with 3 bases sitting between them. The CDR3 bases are TGTGCCAGCAGTTACCCCAACACCGGGGAGCTGTTTTTT. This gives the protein CASSYPNTGELFF.

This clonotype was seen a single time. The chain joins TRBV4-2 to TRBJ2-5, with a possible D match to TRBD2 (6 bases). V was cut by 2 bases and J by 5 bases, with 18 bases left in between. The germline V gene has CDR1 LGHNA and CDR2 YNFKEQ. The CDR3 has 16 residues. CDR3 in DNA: TGTGCCAGCAGCCAATACGGATCGGGAGAGGACGAGACCCAGTACTTC. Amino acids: CASSQYGSGEDETQYF.

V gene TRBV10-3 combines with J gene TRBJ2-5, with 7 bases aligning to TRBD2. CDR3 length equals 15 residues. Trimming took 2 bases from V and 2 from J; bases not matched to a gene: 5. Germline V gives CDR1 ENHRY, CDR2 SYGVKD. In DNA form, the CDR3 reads TGTGCCATCAGTGAGGGACTAGGGGTTCAAGAGACCCAGTACTTC. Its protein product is CAISEGLGVQETQYF.

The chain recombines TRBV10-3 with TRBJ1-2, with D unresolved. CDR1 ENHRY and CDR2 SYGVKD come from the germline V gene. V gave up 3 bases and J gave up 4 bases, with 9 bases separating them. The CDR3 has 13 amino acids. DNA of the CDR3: TGTGCCATCAGTGACGCGGCAGTCTATGGCTACACCTTC. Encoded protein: CAISDAAVYGYTF.

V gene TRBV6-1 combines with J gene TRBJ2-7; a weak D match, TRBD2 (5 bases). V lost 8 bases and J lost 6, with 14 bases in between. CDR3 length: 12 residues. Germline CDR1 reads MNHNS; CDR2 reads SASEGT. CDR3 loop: CASGLRGREQYF. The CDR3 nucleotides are TGTGCCAGCGGACTTCGGGGTCGCGAGCAGTACTTC.

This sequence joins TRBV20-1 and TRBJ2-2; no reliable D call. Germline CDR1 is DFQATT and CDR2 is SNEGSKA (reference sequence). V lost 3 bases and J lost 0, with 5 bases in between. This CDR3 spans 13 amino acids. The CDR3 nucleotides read TGCAGTGCTAGGTCCGCGAACACCGGGGAGCTGTTTTTT. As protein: CSARSANTGELFF.

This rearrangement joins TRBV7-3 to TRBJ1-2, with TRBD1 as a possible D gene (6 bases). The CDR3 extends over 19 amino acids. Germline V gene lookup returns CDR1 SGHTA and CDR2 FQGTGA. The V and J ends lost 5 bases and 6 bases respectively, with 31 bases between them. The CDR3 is CASSLNPTGGGESWNGYTF. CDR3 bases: TGTGCCAGCAGCCTGAACCCGACAGGTGGGGGCGAATCATGGAATGGCTACACCTTC.

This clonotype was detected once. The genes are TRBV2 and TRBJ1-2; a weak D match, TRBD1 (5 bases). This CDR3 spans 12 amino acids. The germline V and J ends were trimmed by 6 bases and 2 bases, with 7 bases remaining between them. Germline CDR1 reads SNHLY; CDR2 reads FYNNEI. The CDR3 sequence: CASSRGNYGYTF. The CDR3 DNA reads TGTGCCAGCAGCCGGGGGAACTATGGCTACACCTTC.

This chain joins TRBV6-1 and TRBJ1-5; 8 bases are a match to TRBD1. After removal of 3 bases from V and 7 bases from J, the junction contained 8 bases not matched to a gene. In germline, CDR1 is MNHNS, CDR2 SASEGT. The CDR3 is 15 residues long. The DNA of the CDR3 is TGTGCCAGCAGTGATATAAACAGGGGGAACCAGCCCCAGCATTTT. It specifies CASSDINRGNQPQHF.